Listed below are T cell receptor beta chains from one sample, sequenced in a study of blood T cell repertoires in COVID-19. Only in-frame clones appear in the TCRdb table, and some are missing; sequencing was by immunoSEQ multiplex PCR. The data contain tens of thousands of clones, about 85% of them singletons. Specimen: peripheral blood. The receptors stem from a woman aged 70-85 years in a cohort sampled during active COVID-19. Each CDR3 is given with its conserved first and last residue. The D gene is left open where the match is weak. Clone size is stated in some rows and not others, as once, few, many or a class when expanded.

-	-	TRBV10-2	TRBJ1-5	TGCGCCAGCAGCGATCCGACGGGACTATATAGCAATCAGCCCCAGCATTTT	CASSDPTGLYSNQPQHF
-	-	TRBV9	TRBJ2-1	TGTGCCAGCAGCGTAGGGGGGCTCAATGAGCAGTTCTTC	CASSVGGLNEQFF
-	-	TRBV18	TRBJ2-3	TGTGCCAGCTCATCAAGCACAGATACGCAGTATTTT	CASSSSTDTQYF
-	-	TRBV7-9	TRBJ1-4	TGTGCCAGCAGCTTCAGTACAGGGAATGAAAAACTGTTTTTT	CASSFSTGNEKLFF
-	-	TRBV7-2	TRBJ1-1	TGTGCCAGCAGCTCCGGGGAGGGGACTGAAGCTTTCTTT	CASSSGEGTEAFF
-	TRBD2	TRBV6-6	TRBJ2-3	TGTGCCAGCAGTTACTCGCGGGGGGAGACAGATACGCAGTATTTT	CASSYSRGETDTQYF
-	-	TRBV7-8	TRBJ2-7	TGTGCCACCTCAGGGCCGAGCTCCTACGAGCAGTACTTC	CATSGPSSYEQYF
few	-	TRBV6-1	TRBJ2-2	TGTGCCAGCAGTGATCAGGGGAACACCGGGGAGCTGTTTTTT	CASSDQGNTGELFF
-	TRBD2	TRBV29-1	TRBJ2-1	TGCAGCGTTTACACGGGACTAGCGGGAGGATTCGATGAGCAGTTCTTC	CSVYTGLAGGFDEQFF
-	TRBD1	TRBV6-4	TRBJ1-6	TGTGCCAGCAGTGACTCCGCAGGGGGTAATTCACCCCTCCACTTT	CASSDSAGGNSPLHF
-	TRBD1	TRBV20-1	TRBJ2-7	TGTGCAGGGGGCGCTTCCTACGAGCAGTACTTC	CAGGASYEQYF
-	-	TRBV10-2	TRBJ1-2	TGCGCCAGCAGTGAGTCTGGCAGACAAATCTATGGCTACACCTTC	CASSESGRQIYGYTF
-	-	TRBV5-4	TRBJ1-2	TGTGCCAGCAGCTCGGGAGGAAAGGACACCTTC	CASSSGGKDTF
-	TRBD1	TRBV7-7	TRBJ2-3	TGTGCTAGCAGCTCAGCCCTGGGGCAGGGGGCAATAGATACGCAGTATTTT	CASSSALGQGAIDTQYF
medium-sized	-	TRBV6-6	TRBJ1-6	TGTGCCAGCACCATACGAGGCGCGGATTCACCCCTCCACTTT	CASTIRGADSPLHF
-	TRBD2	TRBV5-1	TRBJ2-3	TGCGCCAGCTACGCGGGAGGAGCCACAGATACGCAGTATTTT	CASYAGGATDTQYF
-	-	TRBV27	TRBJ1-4	TGTGCCAGCAGTTTAGCAGGGTTTGGGGAAAAACTGTTTTTT	CASSLAGFGEKLFF
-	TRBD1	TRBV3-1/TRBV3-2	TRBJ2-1	TGTGCCAGCAGCCACCCCCCGGGACAGGGCCTTTACAATGAGCAGTTCTTC	CASSHPPGQGLYNEQFF
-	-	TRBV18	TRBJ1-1	TGTGCCAGCTCACCTCGCCGGGACACACCAATGAACACTGAAGCTTTCTTT	CASSPRRDTPMNTEAFF
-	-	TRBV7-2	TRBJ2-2	TGTGCCAGCACCCCAGGAGGAAACACCGGGGAGCTGTTTTTT	CASTPGGNTGELFF
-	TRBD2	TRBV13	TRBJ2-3	TGTGCCAGCAGCCCCCCGGGACTAGCCGGCACAGATACGCAGTATTTT	CASSPPGLAGTDTQYF
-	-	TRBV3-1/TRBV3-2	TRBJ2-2	TGTGCCAGCAGCCAAGTAGCTGAAACTGGGCTGTTTTTT	CASSQVAETGLFF
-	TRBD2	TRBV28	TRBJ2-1	TGTGCCAGCAGATGGGGACTAGCGGGAGGCAATGAGCAGTTCTTC	CASRWGLAGGNEQFF
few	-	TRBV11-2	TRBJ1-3	TGTGCCAGCAGCTTTCAGGGCCCCTCTGGAAACACCATATATTTT	CASSFQGPSGNTIYF
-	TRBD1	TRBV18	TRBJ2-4	TGTGCCAGCTCACCACCCGGGACAGGGAAAAACATTCAGTACTTC	CASSPPGTGKNIQYF
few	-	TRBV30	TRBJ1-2	TGTGCCTGGAGTGTACTTAACGATTGGGCTCAGGGTGGCTACACCTTC	CAWSVLNDWAQGGYTF
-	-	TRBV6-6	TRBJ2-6	TGTGCCAAGTCGGGGGCTGGGGCCAACGTCCTGACTTTC	CAKSGAGANVLTF
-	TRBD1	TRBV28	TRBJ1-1	TGTGCCAGCAGTTTCCCCGACAGGGACACTGAAGCTTTCTTT	CASSFPDRDTEAFF
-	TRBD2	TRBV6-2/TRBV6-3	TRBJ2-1	TGTGCCAGCAGCCCAAGACTAGCGGGAGGTGTTGGTGAGCAGTTCTTC	CASSPRLAGGVGEQFF
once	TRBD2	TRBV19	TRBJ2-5	TGTGCCAGTAGTACGGCCTCCGGGACTAGCAGAGAGACCCAGTACTTC	CASSTASGTSRETQYF
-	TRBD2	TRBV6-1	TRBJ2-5	TGTGCCAGCAGTGAAGCGCAAGCGGGAATGGAGACCCAGTACTTC	CASSEAQAGMETQYF
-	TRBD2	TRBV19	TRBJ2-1	TGTGCCAGTACCCCCGGGACTAGCGGGAGTAATGAGCAGTTCTTC	CASTPGTSGSNEQFF
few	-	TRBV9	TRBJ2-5	TGTGCCAGCAGCGCAGGGGATGAAGAGACCCAGTACTTC	CASSAGDEETQYF
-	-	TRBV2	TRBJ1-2	TGTGCCAGCAGCGCGGGATGGCGGGACGGTGGCTACACCTTC	CASSAGWRDGGYTF
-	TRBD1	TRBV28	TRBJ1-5	TGTGCCAGCAGCTCCCTCAGGACAGGGAGCAATCAGCCCCAGCATTTT	CASSSLRTGSNQPQHF
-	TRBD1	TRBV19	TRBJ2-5	TGTGCCAGTAGTCAAGGACAGGCTGAAGCGGAGACCCAGTACTTC	CASSQGQAEAETQYF
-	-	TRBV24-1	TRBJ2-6	TGTGCCACCAGTGATTCGGGCTCTGGGGCCAACGTCCTGACTTTC	CATSDSGSGANVLTF
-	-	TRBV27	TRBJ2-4	TGTGCCAGCAGTTTAACGGTGCCACCTAGCAAAAACATTCAGTACTTC	CASSLTVPPSKNIQYF
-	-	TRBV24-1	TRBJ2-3	TGTGCCACCAGTGATCCAACAGGTACCACTAGCACAGATACGCAGTATTTT	CATSDPTGTTSTDTQYF
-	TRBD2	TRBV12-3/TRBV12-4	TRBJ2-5	TGTGCCAGCAGCAAGCGGGAGCAAGAGACCCAGTACTTC	CASSKREQETQYF
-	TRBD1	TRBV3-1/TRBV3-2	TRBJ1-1	TGTGCCAGCAGGGAGACAGGGGGGAGCACTGAAGCTTTCTTT	CASRETGGSTEAFF
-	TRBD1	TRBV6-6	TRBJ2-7	TGTGCCAGCAGAACCGGGACAGGGGCCTACGAGCAGTACTTC	CASRTGTGAYEQYF
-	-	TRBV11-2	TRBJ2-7	TGTGCCAGCAGCTCCGATCATCTAGCAAGCGAGCAGTACTTC	CASSSDHLASEQYF
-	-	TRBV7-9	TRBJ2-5	TGTGCCAGCCAGGGCAGGCAAGAGACCCAGTACTTC	CASQGRQETQYF
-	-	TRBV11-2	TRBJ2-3	TGTGCCAGCAGCTTAGCAGGGGGGACAGATACGCAGTATTTT	CASSLAGGTDTQYF
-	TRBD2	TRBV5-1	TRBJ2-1	TGCGCCAGCAGCTTGGTCCCGGGACTAGCGGGAGGGGAGCAGTTCTTC	CASSLVPGLAGGEQFF
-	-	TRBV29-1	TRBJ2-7	TGCAGCGTTGAGGTGGGCAGTTCCTACGAGCAGTACTTC	CSVEVGSSYEQYF
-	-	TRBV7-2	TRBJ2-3	TGTGCCAGCAGCTTAGCCAGGGCTACGGATACGCAGTATTTT	CASSLARATDTQYF
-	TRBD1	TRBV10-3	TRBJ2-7	TGTGCCATCAGACCCGGGACAGGGAGCTACGAGCAGTACTTC	CAIRPGTGSYEQYF
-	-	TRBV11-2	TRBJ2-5	TGTGCCAGCAGCTCCACCGTAGGGGCCGGGGAGACCCAGTACTTC	CASSSTVGAGETQYF
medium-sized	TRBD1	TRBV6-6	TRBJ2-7	TGTGCCAGCACTCGACAGGGTGGGTACGAGCAGTACTTC	CASTRQGGYEQYF
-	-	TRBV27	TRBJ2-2	TGTGCCAGCAGTTCTATCGGGGAGCTGTTTTTT	CASSSIGELFF
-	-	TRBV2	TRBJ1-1	TGTGCCAGCAGTGATTTGAGGGTGGGCACTGAAGCTTTCTTT	CASSDLRVGTEAFF
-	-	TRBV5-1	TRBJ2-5	TGCGCCAGCAGCTTGGGGCAGGGTGCGGAGACCCAGTACTTC	CASSLGQGAETQYF
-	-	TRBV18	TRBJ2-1	TGTGCCAGCTCACCGACTAGTCACGATGAGCAGTTCTTC	CASSPTSHDEQFF
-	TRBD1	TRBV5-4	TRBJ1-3	TGTGCCAGCAGCTTGGTTAAGGGGGCCAGTGGAAACACCATATATTTT	CASSLVKGASGNTIYF
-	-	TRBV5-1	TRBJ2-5	TGCGCCAGCAGCTTGTGGTCAGGGGCCCAAGAGACCCAGTACTTC	CASSLWSGAQETQYF
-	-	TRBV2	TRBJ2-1	TGTGCCAGCAGTGAAGAAGGGGAATTGGGACAGTTCTTC	CASSEEGELGQFF
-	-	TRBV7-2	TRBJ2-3	TGTGCCAGCAGCTTCAAGGGGGAGGATACGCAGTATTTT	CASSFKGEDTQYF
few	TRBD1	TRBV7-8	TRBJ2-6	TGTGCCAGCAGCTCCGCCGGGACAGGGGGCTCTCTTGGGGCCAACGTCCTGACTTTC	CASSSAGTGGSLGANVLTF